This T cell receptor beta chain was recorded in a study of blood T cells in healthy people across ages. Looked up from germline, CDR1 is SGHTA and CDR2 is FQGNSA. V was shortened by 6 bases and J by 11 bases, with 16 bases between the two germline ends. CDR3 length equals 12 residues. It was with a sample-barcoded 5' primer and a J-beta primer mix that a second PCR of about 6 to 12 cycles was run. TCRdb analysed the 5' RACE reads with MiXCR anew, one entry per CDR3 protein. The sample contains roughly 570,000 distinct CDR3 sequences, about 26% of which appear only once. The sequence was obtained from a woman aged 70-85 years in good health. The sequenced sample was blood. The rearrangement joins TRBV7-2 to TRBJ2-5; weak D call: TRBD2 (5 bases). The CDR3 region is CASSLSPPGQYF. The CDR3 coding sequence is TGTGCCAGCAGTCTCAGCCCCCCGGGACAGTACTTC.